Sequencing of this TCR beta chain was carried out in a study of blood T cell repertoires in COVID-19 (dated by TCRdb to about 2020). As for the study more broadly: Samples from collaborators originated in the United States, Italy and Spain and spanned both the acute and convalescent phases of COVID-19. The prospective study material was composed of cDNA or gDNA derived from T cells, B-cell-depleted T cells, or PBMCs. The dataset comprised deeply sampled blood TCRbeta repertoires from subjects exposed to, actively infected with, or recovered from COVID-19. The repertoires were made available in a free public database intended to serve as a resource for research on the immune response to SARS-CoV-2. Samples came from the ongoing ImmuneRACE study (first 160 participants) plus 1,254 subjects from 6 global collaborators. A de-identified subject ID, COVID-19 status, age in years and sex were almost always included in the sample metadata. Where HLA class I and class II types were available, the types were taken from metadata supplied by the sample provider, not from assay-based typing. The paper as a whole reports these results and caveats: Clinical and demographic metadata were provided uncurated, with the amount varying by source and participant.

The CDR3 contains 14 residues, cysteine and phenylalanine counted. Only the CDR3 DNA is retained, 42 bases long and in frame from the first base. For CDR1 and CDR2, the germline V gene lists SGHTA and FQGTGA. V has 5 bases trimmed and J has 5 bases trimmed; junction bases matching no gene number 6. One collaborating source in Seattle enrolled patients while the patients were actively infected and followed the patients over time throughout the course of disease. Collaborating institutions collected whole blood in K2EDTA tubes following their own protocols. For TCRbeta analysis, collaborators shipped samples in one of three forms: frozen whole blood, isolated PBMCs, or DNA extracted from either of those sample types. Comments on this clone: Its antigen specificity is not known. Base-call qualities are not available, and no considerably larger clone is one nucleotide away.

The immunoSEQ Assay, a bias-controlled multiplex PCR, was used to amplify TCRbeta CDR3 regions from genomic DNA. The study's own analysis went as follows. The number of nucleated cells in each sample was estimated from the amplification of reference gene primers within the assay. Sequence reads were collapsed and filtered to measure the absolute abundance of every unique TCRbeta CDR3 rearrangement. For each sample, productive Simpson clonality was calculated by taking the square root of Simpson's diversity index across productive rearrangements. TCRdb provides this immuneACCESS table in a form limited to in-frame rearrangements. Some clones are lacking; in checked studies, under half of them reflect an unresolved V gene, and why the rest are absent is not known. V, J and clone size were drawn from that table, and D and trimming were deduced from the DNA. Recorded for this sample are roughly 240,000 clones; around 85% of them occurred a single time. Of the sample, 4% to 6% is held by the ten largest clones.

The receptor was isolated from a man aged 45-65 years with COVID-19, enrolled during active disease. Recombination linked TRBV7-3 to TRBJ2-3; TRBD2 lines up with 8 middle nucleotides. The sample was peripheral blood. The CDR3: CASSPGLGGDTQYF. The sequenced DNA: TGTGCCAGCAGCCCGGGACTAGGGGGAGATACGCAGTATTTT.